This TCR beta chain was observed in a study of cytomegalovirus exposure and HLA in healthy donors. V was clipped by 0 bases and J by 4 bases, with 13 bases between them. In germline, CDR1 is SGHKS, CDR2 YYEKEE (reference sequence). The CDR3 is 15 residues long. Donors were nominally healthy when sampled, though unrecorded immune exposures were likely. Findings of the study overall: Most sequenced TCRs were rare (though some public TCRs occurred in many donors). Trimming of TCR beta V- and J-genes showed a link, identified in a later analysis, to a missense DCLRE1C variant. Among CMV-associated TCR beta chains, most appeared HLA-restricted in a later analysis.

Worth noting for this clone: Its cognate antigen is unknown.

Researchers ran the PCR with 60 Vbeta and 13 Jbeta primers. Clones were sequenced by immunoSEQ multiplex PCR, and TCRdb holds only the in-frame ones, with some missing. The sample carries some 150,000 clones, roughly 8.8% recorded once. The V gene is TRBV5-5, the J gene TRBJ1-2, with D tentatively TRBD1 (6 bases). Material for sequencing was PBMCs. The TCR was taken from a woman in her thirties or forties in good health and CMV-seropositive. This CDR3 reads CASSLGYLGAYGYTF. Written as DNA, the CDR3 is TGTGCCAGCAGCTTGGGCTATTTGGGGGCCTATGGCTACACCTTC. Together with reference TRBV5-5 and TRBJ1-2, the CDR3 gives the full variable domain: DAGVTQSPTHLIKTRGQQVTLRCSPISGHKSVSWYQQVLGQGPQFIFQYYEKEERGRGNFPDRFSARQFPNYSSELNVNALLLGDSALYLCASSLGYLGAYGYTFGSGTRLTVV.